The entry below describes one TCR beta chain. These data come from a study of early T cells in non-severe SARS-CoV-2 infection. Study-wide background: Bulk RNA taken from unsorted whole blood was sequenced, leaving chains unpaired.

Attachment of unique molecular identifiers to individual cDNA molecules was performed. TCRdb re-analysed the 5' RACE reads in MiXCR, keeping a single row per CDR3 protein. Of 25,000 to 35,000 distinct CDR3 sequences listed, roughly 5.8% are singletons. The germline V gene encodes CDR1 DFQATT and CDR2 SNEGSKA (reference sequence). V was shortened by 7 bases and J by 11 bases, with 15 bases between the two germline ends. The length of the CDR3 is 11 residues. This chain links TRBV20-1 with TRBJ2-1; D not certain. This TCR came from an adult who was a healthcare worker with PCR-confirmed SARS-CoV-2 infection or an uninfected control (not recorded which). Sequencing was carried out using whole blood. DNA of the CDR3: TGCAGTGTCACTGACGGAGAGAAGCAGTTCTTC. Amino acid sequence: CSVTDGEKQFF.